The 18 T cell receptor beta chains reported below all come from one sample, sequenced in a study. TCRdb itself ran the 5' RACE reads through MiXCR, one entry per CDR3 protein. The sample includes 8,000 or so distinct CDR3 sequences, roughly two thirds of them seen just once. Sequenced: tumor-infiltrating naive CD4+ T cells sorted from the breast tumor. Subset of the sample: naive CD4+ T cells, CD4+CD45RA+CD25-. The receptors here all came from a female donor with breast cancer.

Only a few counts were recorded for this clonotype. The V gene is TRBV10-3, the J gene TRBJ1-1; D is perhaps TRBD1 (6 bases). The length of the CDR3 is 16 residues. CDR1 and CDR2 (germline): ENHRY, SYGVKD. Trimming removed 2 bases at V and 1 base at J, with 14 bases between. CDR3 sequence (DNA): TGTGCCATCAGTGAGCCCGGTTTGGGACAGAACACTGAAGCTTTCTTT. Translated: CAISEPGLGQNTEAFF.

This clonotype was counted only a few times. The chain has TRBV7-3 and TRBJ2-3; D remains ambiguous. V was shortened by 2 bases and J by 2 bases, with 5 bases between the two germline ends. The CDR3 has 13 residues. Germline V CDR1 and CDR2: SGHTA, FQGTGA. The CDR3 nucleotides read TGTGCCAGCAGCTTAGCACACACAGATACGCAGTATTTT. Its translation: CASSLAHTDTQYF.

This clonotype has more than one count but fewer than ten. The rearrangement links TRBV12-3 or TRBV12-4 to TRBJ2-2, with D perhaps matching TRBD2 (6 bases). The CDR3 runs to 13 residues. V was pared by 3 bases and J by 4 bases, with 6 bases between. CDR3 sequence reads: CASSLGGTGELFF. DNA of the CDR3: TGTGCCAGCAGTTTGGGGGGCACCGGGGAGCTGTTTTTT.

This clonotype qualifies as large. V is TRBV7-6 and J is TRBJ2-7, with D uncertain. CDR3 size: 15 residues. The germline V gene has CDR1 SGHVS and CDR2 FNYEAQ. V lost 0 bases and J 2 bases, leaving 11 bases between the germline ends. CDR3 protein: CASSLAPGQTYEQYF. Here the CDR3 DNA reads TGTGCCAGCAGCTTAGCGCCGGGTCAGACCTACGAGCAGTACTTC.

V usage is TRBV6-5 and J usage is TRBJ2-1; the match to TRBD2 covers 9 bases. The CDR3 totals 16 residues. Losses at the gene ends were 8 bases for V and 4 bases for J; bases not matched to a gene: 12. The germline gives CDR1 MNHEY, CDR2 SVGAGI. CDR3 sequence: CASGPSGTSPYNEQFF. As DNA, the CDR3 is TGTGCCAGCGGACCTAGCGGGACCTCTCCTTACAATGAGCAGTTCTTC.

This clonotype came up a few times. The chain has TRBV6-5 and TRBJ1-2, with unresolved D. The germline gives CDR1 MNHEY, CDR2 SVGAGI. The CDR3 is made up of 15 amino acids. The V gene lost 2 bases and the J gene lost 1 base, with 11 bases spanning the gap. The DNA of the CDR3 is TGTGCCAGCAGTTACGCCAACGGGCTTAACTATGGCTACACCTTC. This translates into CASSYANGLNYGYTF.

In its sample, this clonotype was seen a few times. The chain couples TRBV5-1 to TRBJ2-1; D not certain. The ends were cut back, 0 bases at V and 8 bases at J, with 15 bases in the middle. This CDR3 has 15 amino acids. Looked up from germline, CDR1 is SGHRS and CDR2 is YFSETQ. Here the CDR3 reads CASSLGTIFVDEQFF. CDR3 bases: TGCGCCAGCAGCTTGGGCACCATATTTGTCGATGAGCAGTTCTTC.

The V call is TRBV9, the J call TRBJ2-7; D is unclear. The germline gives CDR1 SGDLS, CDR2 YYNGEE. CDR3 size: 13 residues. Trimming pared 4 bases from V and 0 bases from J, leaving 8 bases between. CDR3 region: CASSWANSYEQYF. CDR3 nucleotides: TGTGCCAGCAGCTGGGCGAACTCCTACGAGCAGTACTTC.

The chain employs TRBV4-2 and TRBJ1-3; D not resolved. The V end lost 0 bases, the J end lost 3 bases, and 6 bases lay between the germline ends. Germline loops: CDR1 LGHNA, CDR2 YNFKEQ. The CDR3 extends over 14 amino acids. CDR3 sequence (DNA): TGTGCCAGCAGCCAAGATGCAGGTGGAAACACCATATATTTT. Protein product: CASSQDAGGNTIYF.

The chain is built from TRBV11-3 and TRBJ2-1, with D perhaps TRBD2 (6 bases). V dropped 5 bases and J dropped 9 bases, with 11 bases sitting between them. This CDR3 is built from 12 residues. Germline values: CDR1 SGHNT, CDR2 YENEEA. CDR3 in amino acids: CASSIYGGEQFF. CDR3 in DNA: TGTGCCAGCAGCATATACGGGGGTGAGCAGTTCTTC.

The chain joins TRBV7-2 to TRBJ2-1; tentatively, D is TRBD2 (6 bases). Germline-derived CDR1 and CDR2 are SGHTA and FQGNSA. This CDR3 spans 13 amino acids. The V end lost 5 bases, the J end lost 10 bases, and 15 bases lay between the germline ends. CDR3 residues: CASSPVGGGEQFF. The CDR3 nucleotides read TGTGCCAGCAGCCCAGTGGGGGGAGGCGAGCAGTTCTTC.

This clonotype was detected a few times. The gene calls are TRBV5-5 and TRBJ2-2, with D perhaps matching TRBD1 (5 bases). V was cut by 4 bases and J by 4 bases, with 11 bases left in between. The germline gives CDR1 SGHKS, CDR2 YYEKEE (reference sequence). The CDR3 consists of 14 residues. In nucleotides, the CDR3 is TGTGCCAGCAGCCCATTGACAGCCACCGGGGAGCTGTTTTTT. This encodes CASSPLTATGELFF.

The CDR3 sequence is CASTVVLGGELFF. CDR3 nucleotides: TGTGCCAGCACTGTCGTTCTCGGGGGGGAGCTGTTTTTT. This chain links TRBV9 with TRBJ2-2; no clear D gene. From germline, CDR1 is SGDLS and CDR2 YYNGEE. Trimming pared 6 bases from V and 8 bases from J, leaving 14 bases between. The CDR3 is 13 amino acids.

This sequence joins TRBV7-2 and TRBJ2-1; unclear D gene. Trimming cost V 5 bases and J 4 bases, with 9 bases left between them. Germline V lookup: CDR1 SGHTA, CDR2 FQGNSA. The CDR3 extends over 13 amino acids. This chain's CDR3 is CASSVSLYNEQFF. The CDR3 DNA sequence: TGTGCCAGCAGCGTTTCGCTATACAATGAGCAGTTCTTC. The full variable domain, in which reference TRBV7-2 and TRBJ2-1 provide the parts outside the CDR3, is GAGVSQSPSNKVTEKGKDVELRCDPISGHTALYWYRQSLGQGLEFLIYFQGNSAPDKSGLPSDRFSAERTGGSVSTLTIQRTQQEDSAVYLCASSVSLYNEQFFGPGTRLTVL.

This rearrangement joins TRBV7-2 to TRBJ2-5; D is unclear. The CDR3 has 13 amino acids. From germline, CDR1 is SGHTA and CDR2 FQGNSA. V dropped 5 bases and J dropped 2 bases, with 9 bases sitting between them. As DNA, the CDR3 is TGTGCCAGCAGCCCTACCATTCAAGAGACCCAGTACTTC. This translates into CASSPTIQETQYF.

This clonotype came up a few times. V is TRBV6-1 and J is TRBJ1-1; D is perhaps TRBD1 (5 bases). In germline, CDR1 is MNHNS, CDR2 SASEGT. The CDR3 consists of 14 residues. Trimming removed 3 bases at V and 5 bases at J, with 13 bases between. In DNA form, the CDR3 reads TGTGCCAGCAGTGATCTTGGGGGGTCGACTGAAGCTTTCTTT. This encodes CASSDLGGSTEAFF.

The rearrangement uses TRBV6-5 and TRBJ1-5; the D gene is possibly TRBD1 (5 bases). CDR3 length: 14 amino acids. Germline V gives CDR1 MNHEY, CDR2 SVGAGI. Trimming cost V 7 bases and J 4 bases, with 14 bases left between them. In nucleotides, the CDR3 is TGTGCCAGCAAGCGGGACGCTAGTAATCAGCCCCAGCATTTT. Encoded protein: CASKRDASNQPQHF.

By sample fraction, this clonotype is large (0.1 to 1%). The chain is built from TRBV5-1 and TRBJ2-2; the match to TRBD1 covers 7 bases. Germline trimming cut 4 bases from V and 4 bases from J; bases unmatched to any gene: 13. The CDR3 is 17 amino acids. Per germline, CDR1 SGHRS and CDR2 YFSETQ. The CDR3 sequence is CASSQLPTGSGTGELFF. The DNA for the CDR3 is TGCGCCAGCAGCCAACTGCCGACAGGGTCGGGCACCGGGGAGCTGTTTTTT.